One sample yielded the 6 T cell receptor beta chains listed below, sequenced in a study of monozygotic twins with inflammatory bowel disease. TCRdb re-analyzed the 5' RACE reads; it lists each CDR3 protein once, without DNA. The sample holds some 330,000 distinct CDR3 sequences. Sequenced sample: blood. The receptors originated from a human donor with ulcerative colitis or Crohn's disease, or a healthy co-twin of an affected twin (not recorded which).

The chain employs TRBV28 and TRBJ2-5; TCRdb's assignment of TRBD1 cannot be checked, as there is no DNA. There are 12 residues in the CDR3. Per the germline V gene, CDR1 is MDHEN and CDR2 is SYDVKM. CDR3 residues: CAITRGRETQYF.

J is TRBJ2-5 and V is TRBV29-1; checking the TCRdb D call of TRBD1 is not possible without DNA. CDR1 is SQVTM and CDR2 is ANQGSEA in the germline V gene. This CDR3 has 13 residues. This CDR3 reads CSGGQGAVKTQYF.

This chain uses TRBV11-2 with TRBJ2-7; TCRdb lists TRBD2, though no DNA is available to test this call. The germline CDR1 and CDR2 sequences are SGHAT and FQNNGV. There are 20 residues in the CDR3. The CDR3 loop is CASSYVPRTSGRLINYEQYF.

This chain uses TRBV7-8 with TRBJ2-7. The CDR3 is 16 residues long. Germline loops: CDR1 SGHVS, CDR2 FQNEAQ. This chain's CDR3 is CASSPRWMLSSYEQYF.

The J gene is TRBJ1-5, the V gene TRBV7-2; TCRdb returns TRBD1, unconfirmable since there is no DNA. There are 14 residues in the CDR3. CDR1 is SGHTA and CDR2 is FQGNSA in the germline V gene. The CDR3 loop is CASSLRQGYQPQHF.

The chain recombines TRBV11-1 with TRBJ2-1; TCRdb designates TRBD1, a call that cannot be tested without DNA. The CDR3 extends over 14 amino acids. Germline CDR1 SGHAT, CDR2 FQDESV (reference sequence). This CDR3 is CASSSGSRGNEQFF.